This T cell receptor beta chain stems from a study of cytomegalovirus exposure and HLA in healthy donors. Whole-study results and caveats: Later on, an analysis found that several of the most significant clusters appeared to be linked to common viral pathogens, which included parvovirus B19.

Details on this clone: Its antigen is unidentified.

The PCR had 60 Vbeta and 13 Jbeta primers. Source study methods: Some 11 million of the 80 million or so unique TCR beta chains counted in a later analysis were shared. Profiled with immunoSEQ multiplex PCR; TCRdb holds only in-frame clones, not every one. Clone size and V and J calls were adopted from that table, with D and trimming inferred from the DNA. In total, the table holds 220,000 or so clones. The CDR3 spans 11 residues. V lost 6 bases to trimming and J lost 8 bases, with 10 bases between them. The germline CDR1 and CDR2 sequences are MDHEN and SYDVKM. The TCR sequence derives from a girl aged 2 to 9 in good health and CMV-seropositive. This rearrangement joins TRBV28 to TRBJ1-1; D perhaps matches TRBD1 (5 bases). Sequenced sample: PBMCs. The CDR3 DNA is TGTGCCAGCAGCCGGGACTTCGAAGCTTTCTTT. It yields the protein CASSRDFEAFF.